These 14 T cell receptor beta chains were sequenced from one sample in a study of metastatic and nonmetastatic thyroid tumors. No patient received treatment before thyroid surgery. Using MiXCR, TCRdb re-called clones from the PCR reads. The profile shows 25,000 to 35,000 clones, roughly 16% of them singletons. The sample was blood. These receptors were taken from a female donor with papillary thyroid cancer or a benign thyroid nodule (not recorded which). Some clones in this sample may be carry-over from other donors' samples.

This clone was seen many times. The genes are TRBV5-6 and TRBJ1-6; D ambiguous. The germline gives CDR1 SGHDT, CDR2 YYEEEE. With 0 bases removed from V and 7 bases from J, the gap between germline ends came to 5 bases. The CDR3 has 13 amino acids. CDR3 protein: CASSLAVNSPLHF. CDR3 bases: TGTGCCAGCAGCTTGGCCGTGAATTCACCCCTCCACTTT.

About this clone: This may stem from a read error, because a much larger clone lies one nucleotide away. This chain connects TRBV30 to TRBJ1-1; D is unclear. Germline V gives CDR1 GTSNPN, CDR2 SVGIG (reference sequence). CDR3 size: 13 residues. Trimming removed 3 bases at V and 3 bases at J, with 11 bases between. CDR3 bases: TGTGCCTGGAGAGAGGGCTTGGACACTGAAGCTTTCTTT. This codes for CAWREGLDTEAFF.

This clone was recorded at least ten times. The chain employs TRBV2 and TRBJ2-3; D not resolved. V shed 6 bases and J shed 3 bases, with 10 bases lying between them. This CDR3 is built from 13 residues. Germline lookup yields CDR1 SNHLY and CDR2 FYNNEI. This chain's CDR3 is CASRNIWTDTQYF. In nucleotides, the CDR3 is TGTGCCAGCAGGAATATCTGGACAGATACGCAGTATTTT.

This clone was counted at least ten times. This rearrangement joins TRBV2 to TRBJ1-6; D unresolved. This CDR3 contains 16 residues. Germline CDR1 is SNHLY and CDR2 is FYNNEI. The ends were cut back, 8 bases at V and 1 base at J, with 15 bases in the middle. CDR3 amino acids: CASVFDWGSYNSPLHF. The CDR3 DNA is TGTGCCAGCGTTTTCGACTGGGGTTCCTATAATTCACCCCTCCACTTT.

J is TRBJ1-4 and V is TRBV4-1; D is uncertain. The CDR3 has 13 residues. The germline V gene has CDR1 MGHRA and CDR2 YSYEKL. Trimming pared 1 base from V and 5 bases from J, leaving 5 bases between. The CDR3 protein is CASSQGTNEKLFF. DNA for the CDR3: TGCGCCAGCAGCCAAGGTACGAATGAAAAACTGTTTTTT.

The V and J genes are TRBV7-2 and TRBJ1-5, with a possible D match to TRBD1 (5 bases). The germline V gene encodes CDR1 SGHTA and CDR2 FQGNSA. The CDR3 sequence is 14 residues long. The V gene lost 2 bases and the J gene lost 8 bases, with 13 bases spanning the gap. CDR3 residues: CASSLSRGNKPQHF. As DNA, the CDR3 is TGTGCCAGCAGCTTAAGTCGGGGGAATAAGCCCCAGCATTTT.

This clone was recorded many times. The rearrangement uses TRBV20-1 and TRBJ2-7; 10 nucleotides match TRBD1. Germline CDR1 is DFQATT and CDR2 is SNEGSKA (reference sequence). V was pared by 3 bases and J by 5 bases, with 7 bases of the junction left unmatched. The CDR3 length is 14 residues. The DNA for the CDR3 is TGCAGTGCTAGGCCGGGACAGGGGATGAACGAGCAGTACTTC. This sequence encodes CSARPGQGMNEQYF.

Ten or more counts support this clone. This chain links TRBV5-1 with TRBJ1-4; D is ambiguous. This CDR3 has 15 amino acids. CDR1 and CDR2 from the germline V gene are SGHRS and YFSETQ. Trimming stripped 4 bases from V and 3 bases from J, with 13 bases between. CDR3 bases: TGCGCCAGCAGCGCCGTCGGGGAAGCTAATGAAAAACTGTTTTTT. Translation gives CASSAVGEANEKLFF.

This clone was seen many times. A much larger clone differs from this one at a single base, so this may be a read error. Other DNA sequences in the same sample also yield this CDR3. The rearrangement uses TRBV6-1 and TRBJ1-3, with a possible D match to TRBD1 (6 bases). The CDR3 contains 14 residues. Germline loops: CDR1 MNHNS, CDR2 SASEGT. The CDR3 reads CASGLGHPGNTIYF. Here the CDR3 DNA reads TGTGCCAGCGGGCTGGGACACCCTGGGAACACCATATATTTT.

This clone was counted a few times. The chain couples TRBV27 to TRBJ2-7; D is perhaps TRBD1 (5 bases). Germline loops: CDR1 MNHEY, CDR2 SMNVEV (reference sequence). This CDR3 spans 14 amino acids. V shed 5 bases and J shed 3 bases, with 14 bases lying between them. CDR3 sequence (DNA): TGTGCCAGCAGTGCGTCCCCCAGGGACTACGAGCAGTACTTC. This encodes CASSASPRDYEQYF.

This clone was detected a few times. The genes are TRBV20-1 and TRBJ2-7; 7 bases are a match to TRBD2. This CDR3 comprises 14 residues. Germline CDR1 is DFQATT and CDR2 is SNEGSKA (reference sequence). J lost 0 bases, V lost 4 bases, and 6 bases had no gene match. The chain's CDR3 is CSAIGAGNSYEQYF. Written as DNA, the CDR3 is TGCAGTGCTATCGGAGCGGGGAACTCCTACGAGCAGTACTTC.

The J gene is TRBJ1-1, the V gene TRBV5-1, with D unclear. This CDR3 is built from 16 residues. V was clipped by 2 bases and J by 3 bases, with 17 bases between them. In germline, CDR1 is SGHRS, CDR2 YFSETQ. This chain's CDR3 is CASSFFGVPLDTEAFF. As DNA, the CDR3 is TGCGCCAGCAGCTTCTTCGGGGTTCCGCTGGACACTGAAGCTTTCTTT. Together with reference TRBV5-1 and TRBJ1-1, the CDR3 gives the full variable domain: KAGVTQTPRYLIKTRGQQVTLSCSPISGHRSVSWYQQTPGQGLQFLFEYFSETQRNKGNFPGRFSGRQFSNSRSEMNVSTLELGDSALYLCASSFFGVPLDTEAFFGQGTRLTVV.

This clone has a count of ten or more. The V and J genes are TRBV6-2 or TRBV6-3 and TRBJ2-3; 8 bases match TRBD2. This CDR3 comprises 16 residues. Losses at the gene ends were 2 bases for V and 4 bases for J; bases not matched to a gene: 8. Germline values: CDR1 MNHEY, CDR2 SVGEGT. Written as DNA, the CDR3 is TGTGCCAGCAGTTACCTGCCGGGGGGGCCATCAGATACGCAGTATTTT. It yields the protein CASSYLPGGPSDTQYF.

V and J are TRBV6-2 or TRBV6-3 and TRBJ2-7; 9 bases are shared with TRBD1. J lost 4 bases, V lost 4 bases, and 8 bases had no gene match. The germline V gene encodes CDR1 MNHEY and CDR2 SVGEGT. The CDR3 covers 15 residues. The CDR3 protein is CASSFPGTGKYEQYF. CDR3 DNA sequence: TGTGCCAGCAGTTTTCCGGGGACAGGGAAATACGAGCAGTACTTC.